This T cell receptor (beta chain) came from a study of blood T cell repertoires in COVID-19. V was trimmed by 4 bases and J by 2 bases, leaving 13 bases between them. The CDR3 is 15 residues long. The germline gives CDR1 MNHEY, CDR2 SMNVEV (reference sequence). Method: immunoSEQ multiplex PCR; TCRdb's copy keeps in-frame clones and lacks some. Of more than 200,000 clones in the sample, around 90% were seen once. The source of this sequence is a man between 65 and 79 years old with acute or convalescent COVID-19. This sequence joins TRBV27 and TRBJ2-3, with D perhaps matching TRBD2 (6 bases). The sample comprised peripheral blood. The CDR3 loop reads CASSYGTLPTDTQYF. CDR3 coding DNA: TGTGCCAGCAGTTACGGGACTCTCCCCACAGATACGCAGTATTTT.